This T cell receptor beta chain is from a study of blood T cell repertoires in COVID-19. In the study overall: The origin of the acute and convalescent COVID-19 samples was the United States, Italy and Spain. T cells, B-cell-depleted T cells, or PBMCs provided the cDNA or gDNA that served as material.

With 6 bases removed from V and 1 base from J, the gap between germline ends came to 10 bases. Germline V CDR1 and CDR2: SNHLY, FYNNEI. The CDR3 sequence is 14 residues long. In the authors' workflow: The authors estimated nucleated cell counts from reference gene primer amplification. Profiled with immunoSEQ multiplex PCR; TCRdb holds only in-frame clones, not every one. The V and J calls and clone size come from that table; D and trimming were worked out from the DNA. The sample carries approximately 71,000 clones, over 75% recorded once. This rearrangement joins TRBV2 to TRBJ2-1; a weak D match, TRBD1 (6 bases). The sequenced sample was peripheral blood. The sequence came from a woman aged 18-29 years with acute or convalescent COVID-19. CDR3 residues: CASRKQGSYNEQFF. The CDR3 DNA sequence: TGTGCCAGCAGGAAACAGGGTTCCTACAATGAGCAGTTCTTC. The complete variable domain, with remaining parts taken from reference TRBV2 and TRBJ2-1, reads EPEVTQTPSHQVTQMGQEVILRCVPISNHLYFYWYRQILGQKVEFLVSFYNNEISEKSEIFDDQFSVERPDGSNFTLKIRSTKLEDSAMYFCASRKQGSYNEQFFGPGTRLTVL.